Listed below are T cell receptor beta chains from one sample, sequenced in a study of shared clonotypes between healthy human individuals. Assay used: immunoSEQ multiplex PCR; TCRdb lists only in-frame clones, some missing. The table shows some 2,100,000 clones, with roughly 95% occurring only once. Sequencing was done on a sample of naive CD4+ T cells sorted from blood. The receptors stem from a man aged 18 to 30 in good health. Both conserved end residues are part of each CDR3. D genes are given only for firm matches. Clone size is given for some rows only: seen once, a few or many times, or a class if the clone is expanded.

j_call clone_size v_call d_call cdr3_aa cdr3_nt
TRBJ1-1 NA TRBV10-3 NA CAISELSGTNTEAFF TGTGCCATCAGTGAGTTGTCAGGGACCAACACTGAAGCTTTCTTT
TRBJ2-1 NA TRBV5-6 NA CASSLGPGSYNEQFF TGTGCCAGCAGCTTAGGGCCTGGCTCCTACAATGAGCAGTTCTTC
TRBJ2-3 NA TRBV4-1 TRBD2 CASSQDLSGGRWKPADTQYF TGCGCCAGCAGCCAAGATCTTAGCGGGGGGCGTTGGAAACCGGCAGATACGCAGTATTTT
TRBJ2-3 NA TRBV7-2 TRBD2 CASSLMSSGIITQYF TGTGCCAGCAGCTTAATGTCTAGCGGGATAATCACGCAGTATTTT
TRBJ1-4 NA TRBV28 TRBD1 CASRATGNNEKLFF TGTGCCAGCAGGGCGACAGGGAACAATGAAAAACTGTTTTTT
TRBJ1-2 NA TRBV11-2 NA CASTPGRYGYTF TGTGCCAGCACCCCGGGGAGGTATGGCTACACCTTC
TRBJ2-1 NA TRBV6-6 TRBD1 CASSDDRGGYNEQFF TGTGCCAGCAGTGATGACAGGGGGGGCTACAATGAGCAGTTCTTC
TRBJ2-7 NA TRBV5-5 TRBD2 CASSLLGASGSYEQYF TGTGCCAGCAGCTTGTTGGGCGCTAGCGGGAGCTACGAGCAGTACTTC
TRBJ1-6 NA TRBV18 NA CASSPSGSYNSPLHF TGTGCCAGCTCACCCTCCGGCTCCTATAATTCACCCCTCCACTTT
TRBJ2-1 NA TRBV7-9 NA CASSLNRADNEQFF TGTGCCAGCAGCTTAAACAGGGCGGACAATGAGCAGTTCTTC
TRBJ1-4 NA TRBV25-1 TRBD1 CASSELGTALRGEKLFF TGTGCCAGCAGTGAATTGGGGACAGCCCTAAGAGGTGAAAAACTGTTTTTT
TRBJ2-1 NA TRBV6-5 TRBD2 CASSPSSGAYNEQFF TGTGCCAGCAGTCCGTCTAGCGGAGCTTACAATGAGCAGTTCTTC
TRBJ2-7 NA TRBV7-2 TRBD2 CASSSQGLPLGGQYF TGTGCCAGCAGCTCCCAGGGACTACCGCTTGGCGGGCAGTACTTC
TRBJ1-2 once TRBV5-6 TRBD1 CASSRDRGYGYTF TGTGCCAGCAGCAGGGACAGGGGATATGGCTACACCTTC
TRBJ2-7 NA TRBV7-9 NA CASSLDPGYEQYF TGTGCCAGCAGCTTAGACCCGGGCTACGAGCAGTACTTC
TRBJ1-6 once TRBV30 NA CAWSIGFGGNSPLHF TGTGCCTGGAGTATAGGTTTTGGAGGAAATTCACCCCTCCACTTT
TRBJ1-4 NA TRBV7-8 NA CASSFGTAREKLFF TGTGCCAGCAGCTTTGGGACCGCCAGGGAAAAACTGTTTTTT
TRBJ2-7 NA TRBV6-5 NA CASSYSGTYEQYF TGTGCCAGCAGTTACTCTGGCACCTACGAGCAGTACTTC
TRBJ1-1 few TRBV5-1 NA CASSLKETAMNTEAFF TGCGCCAGCAGCTTGAAGGAGACGGCGATGAACACTGAAGCTTTCTTT
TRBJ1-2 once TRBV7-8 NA CASSPTLGAGENGYTF TGTGCCAGCAGCCCGACGCTTGGCGCGGGTGAGAATGGCTACACCTTC
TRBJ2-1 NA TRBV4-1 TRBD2 CASSQMNGGGSYNEQFF TGCGCCAGCAGCCAAATGAACGGGGGGGGCTCCTACAATGAGCAGTTCTTC
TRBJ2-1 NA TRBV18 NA CASSPRDNEQFF TGTGCCAGCTCACCCCGGGACAATGAGCAGTTCTTC
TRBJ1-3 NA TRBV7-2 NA CASSLGGAKGNTIYF TGTGCCAGCAGCTTAGGGGGGGCGAAAGGAAACACCATATATTTT
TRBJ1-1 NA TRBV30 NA CAWSVTVNTEAFF TGTGCCTGGAGTGTAACCGTGAACACTGAAGCTTTCTTT